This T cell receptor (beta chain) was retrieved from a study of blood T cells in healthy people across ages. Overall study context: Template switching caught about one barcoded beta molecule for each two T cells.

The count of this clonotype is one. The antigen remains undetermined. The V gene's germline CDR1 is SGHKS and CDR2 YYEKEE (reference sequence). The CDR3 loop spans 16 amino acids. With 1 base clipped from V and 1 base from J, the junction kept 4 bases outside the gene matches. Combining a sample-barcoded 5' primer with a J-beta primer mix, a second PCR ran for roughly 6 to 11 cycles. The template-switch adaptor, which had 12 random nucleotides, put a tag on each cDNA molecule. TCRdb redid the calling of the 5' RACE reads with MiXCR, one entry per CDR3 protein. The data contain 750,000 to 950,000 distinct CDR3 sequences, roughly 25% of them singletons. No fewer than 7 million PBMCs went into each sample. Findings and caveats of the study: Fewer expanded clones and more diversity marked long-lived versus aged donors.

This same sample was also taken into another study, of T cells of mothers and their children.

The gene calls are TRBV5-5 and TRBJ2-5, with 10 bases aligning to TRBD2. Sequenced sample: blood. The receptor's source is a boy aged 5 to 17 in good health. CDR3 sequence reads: CASSLSQRGGQETQYF. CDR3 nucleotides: TGTGCCAGCAGCTTGTCCCAGCGGGGGGGCCAAGAGACCCAGTACTTC.